This T cell receptor (beta chain) was captured by sequencing in a study of OX40 agonist ivuxolimab in advanced cancers. Notes on the study in general: Clonal expansion was seen in CD4+ and CD8+ blood T cells by week 6 at 0.1 to 3.0 mg/kg.

Systemic immunosuppression or autoimmune disease history was grounds to exclude patients. With regard to this clone: Antigen specificity is unknown.

Clones were sequenced by immunoSEQ multiplex PCR, and TCRdb holds only the in-frame ones, with some missing. The sample comprises about 53,000 clones, 85% to 90% of which are singletons, and around 9.9% rests with the top ten. Trimming left V 4 bases short and J 1 base short, with 11 bases between. CDR3 length equals 14 residues. Germline V lookup: CDR1 SGHRS, CDR2 YFSETQ. The TCR originated in an adult with an advanced solid tumor such as melanoma, head and neck, liver or kidney cancer. Source: CD4+ or CD8+ T cells sorted from blood, taken in a trial of the OX40 agonist ivuxolimab. The chain employs TRBV5-1 and TRBJ2-5; no clear D. CDR3 region: CASSSLPGQETQYF. The CDR3 DNA sequence: TGCGCCAGCAGCAGTCTCCCGGGCCAAGAGACCCAGTACTTC.